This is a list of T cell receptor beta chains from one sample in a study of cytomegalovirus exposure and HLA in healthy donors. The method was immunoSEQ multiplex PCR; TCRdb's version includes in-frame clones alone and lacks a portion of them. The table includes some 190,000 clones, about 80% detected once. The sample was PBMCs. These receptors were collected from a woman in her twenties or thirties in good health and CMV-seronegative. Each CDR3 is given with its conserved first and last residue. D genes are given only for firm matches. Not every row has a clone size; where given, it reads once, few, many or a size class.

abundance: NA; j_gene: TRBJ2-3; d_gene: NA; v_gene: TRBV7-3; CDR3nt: TGTGCCAGCAGTCGTGGCGGCCGCACAGATACGCAGTATTTT; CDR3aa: CASSRGGRTDTQYF
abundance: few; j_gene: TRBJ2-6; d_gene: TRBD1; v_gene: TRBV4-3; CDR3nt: TGCGCCAGCAGCCTGGGACAGGGTTCTGGGGCCAACGTCCTGACTTTC; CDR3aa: CASSLGQGSGANVLTF
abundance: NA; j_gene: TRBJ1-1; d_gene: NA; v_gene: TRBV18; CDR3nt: TGTGCCAGCTCACGGGGGCCCGTGGCGAACACTGAAGCTTTCTTT; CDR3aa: CASSRGPVANTEAFF
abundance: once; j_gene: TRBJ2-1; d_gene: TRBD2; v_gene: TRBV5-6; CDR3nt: TGTGCCAGCAGCTCTAGCGGGGGGGTCAATGAGCAGTTCTTC; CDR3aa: CASSSSGGVNEQFF
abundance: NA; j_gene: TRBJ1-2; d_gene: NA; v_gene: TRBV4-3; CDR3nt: TGCGCCAGCAGCCCGAATCTGGGGCAGAATGGCTACACCTTC; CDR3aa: CASSPNLGQNGYTF
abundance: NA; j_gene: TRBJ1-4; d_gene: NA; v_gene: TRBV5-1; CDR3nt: TGCGCCAGCAGCCCCGAGGGGGTCGGTGAAAAACTGTTTTTT; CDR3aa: CASSPEGVGEKLFF
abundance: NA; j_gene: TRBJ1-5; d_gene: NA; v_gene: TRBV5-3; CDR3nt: TGTGCCAGAAGCTTACGGACAGAGGCTCAGCCCCAGCATTTT; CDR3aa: CARSLRTEAQPQHF
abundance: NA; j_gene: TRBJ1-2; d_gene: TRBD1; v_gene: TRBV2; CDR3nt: TGTGCCGAGGACAGGGGAACCTATGGCTACACCTTC; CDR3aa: CAEDRGTYGYTF
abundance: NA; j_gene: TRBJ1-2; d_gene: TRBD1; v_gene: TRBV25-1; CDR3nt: TGTGCCAGCAGTGACCCCGGACAGGGGGTTAACCTCTATGGCTACACCTTC; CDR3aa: CASSDPGQGVNLYGYTF
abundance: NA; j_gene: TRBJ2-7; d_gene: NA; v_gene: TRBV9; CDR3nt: TGTGCCAGCAGCGGTGGCGCCAGCGCCTACGAGCAGTACTTC; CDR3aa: CASSGGASAYEQYF
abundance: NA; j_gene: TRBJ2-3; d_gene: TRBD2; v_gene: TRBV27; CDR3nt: TGTGCCAGCAGGCAACTTAGCGGGGGGTTATCAGATACGCAGTATTTT; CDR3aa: CASRQLSGGLSDTQYF
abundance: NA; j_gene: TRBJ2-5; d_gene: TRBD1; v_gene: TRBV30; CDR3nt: TGTGCCTGGAACCAGGGGGTGGGGACCCAAGAGACCCAGTACTTC; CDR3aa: CAWNQGVGTQETQYF
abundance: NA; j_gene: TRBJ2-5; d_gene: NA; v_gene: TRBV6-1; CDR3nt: TGTGCCAGCAGCGGACGGGGGTACCAAGAGACCCAGTACTTC; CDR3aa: CASSGRGYQETQYF